This T cell receptor (beta chain) came from a study of graft-versus-host responses after intestinal transplantation. Study as a whole: Multivisceral, liver-intestinal, or isolated intestinal grafts went to recipients. Findings and limits, study-wide: Analysis identified GvH clones in recipient marrow, with some appearing first in ileum or blood.

A word on this clone: Its cognate antigen is unknown.

Using immunoSEQ multiplex PCR, the repertoire was profiled, and TCRdb retains in-frame clones only, with some absent. In the table there are 85,000 to 100,000 clones, approximately 90% of which are singletons. The V gene end was trimmed by 6 bases and the J gene end by 8 bases; junction bases not matched to a gene: 11. Germline loops: CDR1 MNHEY, CDR2 SVGAGI. The CDR3 has 15 amino acids. This chain joins TRBV6-5 and TRBJ2-1; TRBD2 agrees at 9 bases. The starting material was unstimulated CD8+ T cells sorted from spleen or lymph node cells, obtained before transplant. The TCR was taken from a human donor who was the organ donor for an intestinal transplant. The CDR3 region is CASSVLAGLGDEQFF. The CDR3, as DNA: TGTGCCAGCAGCGTACTAGCGGGTTTAGGAGATGAGCAGTTCTTC.